This T cell receptor (beta chain) was identified during a study of PD-1 blockade in classical Hodgkin lymphoma. About the research overall: Patients were infused with nivolumab 3 mg/kg every 2 weeks. Study-level results: Diversity in CD4+ TCRs, unlike that measured in CD8+ TCRs, had risen significantly by C4D1.

Sequencing was performed with immunoSEQ multiplex PCR; in TCRdb, only in-frame clones are kept and a portion is missing. The sample has around 4,600 clones; 67% are singletons. As concerns this clone: Its antigen is not identified.

This CDR3 region has 12 residues. J was trimmed by 15 bases and V by 5 bases; bases with no gene match: 8. The germline V gene has CDR1 SNHLY and CDR2 FYNNEI. Time point described: cycle 4 day 1 (C4D1), after less than 7 weeks of nivolumab. All patients experienced relapse after autologous stem cell transplantation, and brentuximab vedotin exposure was variable. This TCR came from a human donor with classical Hodgkin lymphoma. V usage is TRBV2 and J usage is TRBJ2-1; 9 bases fit TRBD1. The source was peripheral blood mononuclear cells (PBMCs), collected before the fourth cycle of nivolumab. Written as DNA, the CDR3 is TGTGCCAGCAGTTTCCGTTTGGGACAGGGGTTCTTC. Residues: CASSFRLGQGFF.